One TCR beta chain is described in this entry. The sample originates from a study of blood T cell repertoires in COVID-19. Germline CDR1 reads SGHTA; CDR2 reads FQGNSA. V was cut by 1 base and J by 11 bases, with 14 bases left in between. The CDR3 runs to 13 residues. The protocol was immunoSEQ multiplex PCR, while the TCRdb copy is restricted to in-frame clones and leaves out a portion. The sample lists 340,000 or so clones, approximately 83% occurring once. The sequencing sample was made of PBMCs or T cells enriched from blood (not recorded which). The clonotype comes from a woman between 40 and 55 years old with acute COVID-19. The genes are TRBV7-2 and TRBJ1-1; TRBD1 is a possible D gene (6 bases). The CDR3 sequence: CASSLVPGVWAFF. CDR3 nucleotides: TGTGCCAGCAGCTTAGTCCCAGGGGTATGGGCTTTCTTT.